This record looks at one T cell receptor (beta chain) sequence and its context. This clone appeared once. The clone's antigen remains unknown. Base qualities are not provided; no much larger clone lies one nucleotide away. The study evaluated CTLA-4 blockade (ipilimumab) given together with focal radiation therapy in patients who had chemo-refractory metastatic non-small-cell lung cancer. The library was prepared using the immunoSEQ multiplex PCR assay. TCRdb took over this immuneACCESS table, retaining in-frame rearrangements with V and J assigned. Such tables are incomplete; in checked studies, under half of the missing clones stem from an unresolved V gene, and the remainder is unexplained. This sample is represented by fewer than 150,000 clones; approximately 84% of them were singletons. 4% to 6% of the sample rests with the top ten. Looking up the germline V gene yields CDR1 MNHNS and CDR2 SASEGT. The CDR3 numbers 16 residues from cysteine through phenylalanine. CDR3 DNA only is kept here, 48 bases in frame from base 1. The germline V end is reduced by 3 bases and the J end by 8 bases; junction bases left unmatched: 12.

This entry is derived from a study of radiotherapy plus CTLA-4 blockade in lung cancer listed by TCRdb under 2018. About the investigation overall: Objective responses occurred in roughly 20% of enrolled patients, and around 29% achieved disease control.

General conclusions and limits of the study: TCR clones derived from tumors expanded in peripheral blood after treatment with radiotherapy and ipilimumab. Increased serum interferon-beta after radiation, together with early dynamic changes in blood T cell clones, were reported to be the strongest predictors of response.

Here the chain combines TRBV6-1 and TRBJ1-4; 7 central nucleotides agree with TRBD1. This clonotype originated in a human donor with non-small cell lung cancer who had a partial response to radiotherapy plus ipilimumab. Material: peripheral blood, obtained from a patient treated with radiotherapy plus ipilimumab. The DNA sequence follows: TGTGCCAGCAGTGACTTCAGAGGGGGCTTCGGAGAAAAACTGTTTTTT. The resulting protein is CASSDFRGGFGEKLFF.